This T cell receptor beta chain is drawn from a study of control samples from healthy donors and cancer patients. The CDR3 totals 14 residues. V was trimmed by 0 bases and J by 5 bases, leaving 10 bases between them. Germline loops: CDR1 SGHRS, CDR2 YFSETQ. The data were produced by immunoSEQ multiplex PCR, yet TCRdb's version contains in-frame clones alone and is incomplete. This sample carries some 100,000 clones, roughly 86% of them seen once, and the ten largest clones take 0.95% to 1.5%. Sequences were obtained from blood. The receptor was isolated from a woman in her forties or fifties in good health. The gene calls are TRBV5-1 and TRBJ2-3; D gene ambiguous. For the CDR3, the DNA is TGCGCCAGCAGCTTGGGAGGCGCCCTAGATACGCAGTATTTT. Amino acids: CASSLGGALDTQYF.